Listed below are T cell receptor beta chains from one sample, sequenced in a study of shared clonotypes between healthy human individuals. Repertoires were generated with immunoSEQ multiplex PCR, while TCRdb's copy carries only in-frame clones and drops some. The table has about a million clones, 65% to 80% seen once. Sequencing used memory CD4+ T cells sorted from blood. Every receptor here comes from a man aged 18 to 29 in good health. The CDR3 runs from the conserved cysteine through the conserved F or W. D genes are given only for firm matches. Not all rows give a size; the values are once, few, many and, for expanded clones, a class.

V: TRBV7-8
J: TRBJ1-6
size: NA
D: NA
DNA: TGTGCCAGCAGTCCAAGGACAGCGAGCTCCTATAATTCACCCCTCCACTTT
CDR3: CASSPRTASSYNSPLHF

V: TRBV6-1
J: TRBJ1-3
size: NA
D: NA
DNA: TGTGCCAGCAGTGATGGCAGGGCTGGAAACACCATATATTTT
CDR3: CASSDGRAGNTIYF

V: TRBV7-9
J: TRBJ1-1
size: many
D: TRBD1
DNA: TGTGCCAGCAGCTTTGACAGGGGAACTTTCTTT
CDR3: CASSFDRGTFF

V: TRBV10-3
J: TRBJ1-3
size: NA
D: NA
DNA: TGTGCCATCAGCTTGGAGCCAAGATCTGGAAACACCATATATTTT
CDR3: CAISLEPRSGNTIYF

V: TRBV11-2
J: TRBJ2-7
size: few
D: NA
DNA: TGTGCCAGCAGCTCGCCTATATTCTACGAGCAGTACTTC
CDR3: CASSSPIFYEQYF

V: TRBV15
J: TRBJ2-5
size: NA
D: NA
DNA: TGTGCCACGGGGATGGGTACCCGGGAACGAGAGACCCAGTACTTC
CDR3: CATGMGTRERETQYF

V: TRBV21-1
J: TRBJ2-2
size: NA
D: NA
DNA: TGTGCCAGCACCTTCACAGGGAGAACCACCGGGGAGCTGTTTTTT
CDR3: CASTFTGRTTGELFF

V: TRBV5-4
J: TRBJ1-6
size: NA
D: TRBD1
DNA: TGTGCCAGCAGCCGGACAGGGTACACCTATAATTCACCCCTCCACTTT
CDR3: CASSRTGYTYNSPLHF

V: TRBV4-1
J: TRBJ2-7
size: NA
D: TRBD2
DNA: TGCGCCAGCAGCCAAGTGGGACTAGCGGGAGGGCCCGGCGGGCAGTACTTC
CDR3: CASSQVGLAGGPGGQYF

V: TRBV27
J: TRBJ2-1
size: NA
D: TRBD2
DNA: TGTGCCAGCAGTCGGACTAGCGCTAATGAGCAGTTCTTC
CDR3: CASSRTSANEQFF

V: TRBV5-1
J: TRBJ1-2
size: NA
D: TRBD1
DNA: TGCGCCAGCAGCTTGAACAGGGGATTAGATGGCTACACCTTC
CDR3: CASSLNRGLDGYTF

V: TRBV27
J: TRBJ2-7
size: NA
D: NA
DNA: TGTGCCAGCATCGGACGGCAATCCTACGAGCAGTACTTC
CDR3: CASIGRQSYEQYF

V: TRBV7-3
J: TRBJ2-6
size: NA
D: NA
DNA: TGTGCCAGCAGCTCTGGGGCCAACGTCCTGACTTTC
CDR3: CASSSGANVLTF

V: TRBV20-1
J: TRBJ2-7
size: NA
D: NA
DNA: TGCAGTGCTATAGGCGGGGACGAGCAGTACTTC
CDR3: CSAIGGDEQYF

V: TRBV7-2
J: TRBJ1-5
size: few
D: NA
DNA: TGTGCCAGCAGCTTTGATGGCAATCAGCCCCAGCATTTT
CDR3: CASSFDGNQPQHF

V: TRBV11-2
J: TRBJ2-5
size: NA
D: TRBD1
DNA: TGTGCCAGCAGCTCGACAGGGGGCGGGAAAGAGACCCAGTACTTC
CDR3: CASSSTGGGKETQYF

V: TRBV4-1
J: TRBJ2-2
size: NA
D: TRBD1
DNA: TGCGCCAGCAGCCAGCAGGGGGCAGCGAACACCGGGGAGCTGTTTTTT
CDR3: CASSQQGAANTGELFF

V: TRBV12-5
J: TRBJ1-5
size: NA
D: NA
DNA: TGTGCTAGTGGTTTGACAGGATCCAATCAGCCCCAGCATTTT
CDR3: CASGLTGSNQPQHF

V: TRBV5-6
J: TRBJ1-3
size: NA
D: TRBD1
DNA: TGTGCCAGCAGCCGACAGGGGTTATACACCATATATTTT
CDR3: CASSRQGLYTIYF

V: TRBV5-6
J: TRBJ2-7
size: NA
D: NA
DNA: TGTGCCAGCAGCTTGTTTAGACAGCTTAGCTCCTACGAGCAGTACTTC
CDR3: CASSLFRQLSSYEQYF

V: TRBV19
J: TRBJ1-1
size: NA
D: TRBD1
DNA: TGTGCCAGTAGTCAACAGGGGGGGACTGAAGCTTTCTTT
CDR3: CASSQQGGTEAFF

V: TRBV28
J: TRBJ2-3
size: once
D: TRBD2
DNA: TGTGCCAGCAGTGTGAGCGGGGGGGGTCAATTAGGCACAGATACGCAGTATTTT
CDR3: CASSVSGGGQLGTDTQYF

V: TRBV2
J: TRBJ1-5
size: NA
D: TRBD1
DNA: TGTGCCAGCAGTGAGGGAGGGGGCCAGCAGCCCCAGCATTTT
CDR3: CASSEGGGQQPQHF

V: TRBV6-5
J: TRBJ1-2
size: once
D: TRBD1
DNA: TGTGCCAGTACAGGGGACCAATATGGCTACACCTTC
CDR3: CASTGDQYGYTF